The T cell receptor beta chain described here comes from a study of cytomegalovirus exposure and HLA in healthy donors. CDR1 SGHNT and CDR2 YYREEE come from the germline V gene (reference sequence). There are 15 residues in the CDR3. V lost 4 bases and J 11 bases, leaving 24 bases between the germline ends. The table came from immunoSEQ multiplex PCR; TCRdb's copy has only in-frame clones and leaves some out. This table holds about 170,000 clones, 86% found once. Findings and caveats of the study: One later analysis, an examination of the 100 to 150 validation repertoires, found that first-cohort TCR clusters tended to co-occur in them. Specificity of three CMV-associated chains for CMV antigens was verified in vitro.

Note on this clone: The target antigen is unknown.

The chain combines TRBV5-4 with TRBJ1-1; D perhaps matches TRBD1 (6 bases). This TCR was recovered from a man in his late teens or twenties in good health and CMV-seropositive. The sample consisted of PBMCs. The CDR3 here is CASSTLGQTARMAFF. The CDR3 nucleotides are TGTGCCAGCAGCACCCTTGGACAGACTGCAAGAATGGCTTTCTTT.